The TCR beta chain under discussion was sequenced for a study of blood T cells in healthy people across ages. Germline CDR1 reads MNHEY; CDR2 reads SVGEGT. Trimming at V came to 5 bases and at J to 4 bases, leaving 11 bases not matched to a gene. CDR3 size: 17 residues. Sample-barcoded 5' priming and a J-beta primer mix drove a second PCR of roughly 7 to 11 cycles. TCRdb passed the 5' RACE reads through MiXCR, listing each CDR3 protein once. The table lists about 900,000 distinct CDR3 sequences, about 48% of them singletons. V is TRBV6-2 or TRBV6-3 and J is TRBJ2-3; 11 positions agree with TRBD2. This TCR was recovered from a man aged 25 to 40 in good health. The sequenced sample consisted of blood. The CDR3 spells CASSHPGLAGSPDTQYF. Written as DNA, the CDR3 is TGTGCCAGCAGTCACCCCGGACTAGCGGGTAGCCCAGATACGCAGTATTTT.